This T cell receptor (beta chain) was retrieved from a study of shared clonotypes between healthy human individuals. Study context: The study drew on a couple of women and a few men aged 18 to 49 as donors.

In the study's own analysis: There were no quality scores in the junction-only immunoSEQ sequences, so filtering differed. The protocol was immunoSEQ multiplex PCR, while the TCRdb copy is restricted to in-frame clones and leaves out a portion. V, J and clone size are taken as reported in that table, and D and trimming were inferred from the DNA itself. Of around 990,000 clones listed, approximately 80% were seen once; the top ten hold 0.7% to 0.95%. V was pared by 6 bases and J by 7 bases, with 19 bases between. Germline V gene data show CDR1 as SQVTM and CDR2 as ANQGSEA. The CDR3 totals 13 residues.

Sequenced material: memory CD4+ T cells from PBMCs. Regarding subset: CD45RA-negative fraction. The chain has TRBV29-1 and TRBJ2-7, with D possibly being TRBD1 or TRBD2 (6 bases each). The TCR was taken from a man in his late teens or twenties in good health. Some clones in this sample may be carry-over from other donors' samples. CDR3 protein: CSVGASAQGEQYF. CDR3 in DNA: TGCAGCGTGGGGGCTAGCGCCCAAGGGGAGCAGTACTTC.